This T cell receptor (beta chain) was sequenced during a study of blood T cell repertoires in COVID-19. The overall study: Sites across the United States, Italy and Spain contributed samples from acute and convalescent COVID-19. Nucleic acid was either cDNA or gDNA, and it came from T cells, B-cell-depleted T cells, or PBMCs.

With 4 bases removed from V and 5 bases from J, the gap between germline ends came to 18 bases. The CDR3 runs to 15 residues. In germline, CDR1 is SGHKS, CDR2 YYEKEE (reference sequence). Per the study methods: The assay estimated nucleated cells by amplifying reference gene primers. The table came from immunoSEQ multiplex PCR; TCRdb's copy has only in-frame clones and leaves some out. That table gives V, J and clone size, and the DNA gave D and trimming. Here the sample spans over 200,000 clones, around four fifths being singletons. The sample was peripheral blood. The clonotype originates from a woman aged 45-59 years with acute or convalescent COVID-19. This rearrangement joins TRBV5-5 to TRBJ2-5, with D tentatively TRBD2 (6 bases). The CDR3 here is CASSPLLGAGETQYF. The DNA for the CDR3 is TGTGCCAGCAGCCCGCTTCTAGGGGCGGGGGAGACCCAGTACTTC. Full variable domain (remainder filled in from reference TRBV5-5 and TRBJ2-5): DAGVTQSPTHLIKTRGQQVTLRCSPISGHKSVSWYQQVLGQGPQFIFQYYEKEERGRGNFPDRFSARQFPNYSSELNVNALLLGDSALYLCASSPLLGAGETQYFGPGTRLLVL.